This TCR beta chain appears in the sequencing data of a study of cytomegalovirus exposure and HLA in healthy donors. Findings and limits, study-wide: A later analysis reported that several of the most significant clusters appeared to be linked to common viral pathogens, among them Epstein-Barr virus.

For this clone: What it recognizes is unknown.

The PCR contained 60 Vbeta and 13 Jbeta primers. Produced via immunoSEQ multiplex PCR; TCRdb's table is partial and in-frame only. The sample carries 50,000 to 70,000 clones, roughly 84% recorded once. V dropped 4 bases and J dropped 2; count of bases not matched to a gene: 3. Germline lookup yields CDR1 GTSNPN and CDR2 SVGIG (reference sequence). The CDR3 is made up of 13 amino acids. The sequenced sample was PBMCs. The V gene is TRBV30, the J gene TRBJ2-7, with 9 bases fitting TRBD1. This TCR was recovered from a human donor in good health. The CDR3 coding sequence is TGTGCCTGGACCGGACAGGGGCCCTACGAGCAGTACTTC. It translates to CAWTGQGPYEQYF.